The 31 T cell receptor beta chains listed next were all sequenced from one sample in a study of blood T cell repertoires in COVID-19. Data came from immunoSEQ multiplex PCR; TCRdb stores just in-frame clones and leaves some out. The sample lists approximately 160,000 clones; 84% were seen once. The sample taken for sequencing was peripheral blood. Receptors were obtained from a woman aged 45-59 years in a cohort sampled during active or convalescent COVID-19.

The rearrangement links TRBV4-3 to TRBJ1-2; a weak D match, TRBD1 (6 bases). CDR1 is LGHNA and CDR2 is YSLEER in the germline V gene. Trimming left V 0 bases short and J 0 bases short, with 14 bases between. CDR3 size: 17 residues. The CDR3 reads CASSQDPRGITNYGYTF. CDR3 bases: TGCGCCAGCAGCCAAGACCCCAGGGGAATCACTAACTATGGCTACACCTTC.

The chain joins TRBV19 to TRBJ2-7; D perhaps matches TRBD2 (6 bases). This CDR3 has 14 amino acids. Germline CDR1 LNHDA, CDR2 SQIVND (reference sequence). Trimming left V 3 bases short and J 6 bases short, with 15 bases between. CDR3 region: CASSISPGAGEQYF. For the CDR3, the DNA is TGTGCCAGTAGTATTTCCCCGGGAGCCGGCGAGCAGTACTTC.

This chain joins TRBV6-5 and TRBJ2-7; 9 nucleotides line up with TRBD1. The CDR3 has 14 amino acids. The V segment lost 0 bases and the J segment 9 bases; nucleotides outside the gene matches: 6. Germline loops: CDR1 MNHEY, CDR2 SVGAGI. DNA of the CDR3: TGTGCCAGCAGTTACTCAGGGACAGGGATGGGGCAGTACTTC. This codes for CASSYSGTGMGQYF.

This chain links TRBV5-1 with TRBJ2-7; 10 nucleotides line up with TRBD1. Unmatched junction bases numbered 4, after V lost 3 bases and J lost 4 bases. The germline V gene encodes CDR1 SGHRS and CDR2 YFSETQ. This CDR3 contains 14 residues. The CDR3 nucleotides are TGCGCCAGCAGCTGGACAGGGGGTACTTACGAGCAGTACTTC. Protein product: CASSWTGGTYEQYF. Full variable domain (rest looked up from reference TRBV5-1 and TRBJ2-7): KAGVTQTPRYLIKTRGQQVTLSCSPISGHRSVSWYQQTPGQGLQFLFEYFSETQRNKGNFPGRFSGRQFSNSRSEMNVSTLELGDSALYLCASSWTGGTYEQYFGPGTRLTVT.

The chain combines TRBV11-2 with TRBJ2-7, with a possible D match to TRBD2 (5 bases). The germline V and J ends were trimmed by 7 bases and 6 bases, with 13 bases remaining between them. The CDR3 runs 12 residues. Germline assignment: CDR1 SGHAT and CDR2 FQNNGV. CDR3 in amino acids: CASTDRGPEQYF. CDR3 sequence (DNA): TGTGCCAGCACTGATCGGGGTCCCGAGCAGTACTTC.

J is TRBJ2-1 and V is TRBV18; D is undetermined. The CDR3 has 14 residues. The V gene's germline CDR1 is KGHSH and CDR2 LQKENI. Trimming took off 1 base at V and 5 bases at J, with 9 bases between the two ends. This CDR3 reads CASSPRNLDNEQFF. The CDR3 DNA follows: TGTGCCAGCTCACCACGGAACCTAGACAATGAGCAGTTCTTC.

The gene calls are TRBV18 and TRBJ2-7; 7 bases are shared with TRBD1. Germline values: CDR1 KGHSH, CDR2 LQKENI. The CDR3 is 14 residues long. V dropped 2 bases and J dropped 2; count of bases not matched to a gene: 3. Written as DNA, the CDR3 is TGTGCCAGCTCACCATCCGACAGGGCCTACGAGCAGTACTTC. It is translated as CASSPSDRAYEQYF.

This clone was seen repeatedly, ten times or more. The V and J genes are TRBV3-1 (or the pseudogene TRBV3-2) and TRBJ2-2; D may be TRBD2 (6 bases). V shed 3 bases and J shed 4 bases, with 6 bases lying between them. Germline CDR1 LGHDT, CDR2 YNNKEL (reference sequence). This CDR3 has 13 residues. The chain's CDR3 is CASSQEGTGELFF. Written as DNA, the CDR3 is TGTGCCAGCAGCCAGGAGGGCACCGGGGAGCTGTTTTTT.

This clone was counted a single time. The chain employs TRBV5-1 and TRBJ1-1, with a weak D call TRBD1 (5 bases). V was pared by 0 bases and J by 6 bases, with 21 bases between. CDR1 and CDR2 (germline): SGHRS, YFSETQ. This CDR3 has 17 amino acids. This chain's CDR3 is CASSLASGTAGGAEAFF. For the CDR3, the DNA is TGCGCCAGCAGCTTGGCGTCCGGGACTGCGGGGGGTGCTGAAGCTTTCTTT.

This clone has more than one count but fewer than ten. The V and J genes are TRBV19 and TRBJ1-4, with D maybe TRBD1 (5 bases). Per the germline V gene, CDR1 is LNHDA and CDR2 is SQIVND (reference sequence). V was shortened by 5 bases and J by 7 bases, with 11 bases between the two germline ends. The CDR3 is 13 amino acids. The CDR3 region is CASSPQQGEKLFF. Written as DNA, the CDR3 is TGTGCCAGTAGTCCCCAGCAGGGTGAAAAACTGTTTTTT.

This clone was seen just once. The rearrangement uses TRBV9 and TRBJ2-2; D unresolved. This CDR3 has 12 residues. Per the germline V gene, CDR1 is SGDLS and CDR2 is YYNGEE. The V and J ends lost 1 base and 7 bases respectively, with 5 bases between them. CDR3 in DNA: TGTGCCAGCAGCGTACTCCGCGGGGAGCTGTTTTTT. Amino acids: CASSVLRGELFF.

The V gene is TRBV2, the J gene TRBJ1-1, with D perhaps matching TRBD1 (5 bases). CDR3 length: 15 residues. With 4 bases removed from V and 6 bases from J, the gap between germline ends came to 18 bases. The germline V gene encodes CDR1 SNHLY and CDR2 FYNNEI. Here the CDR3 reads CASSGDSDSSAEAFF. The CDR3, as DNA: TGTGCCAGCAGTGGAGACAGTGATTCTAGCGCTGAAGCTTTCTTT. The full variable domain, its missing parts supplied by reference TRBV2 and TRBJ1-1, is EPEVTQTPSHQVTQMGQEVILRCVPISNHLYFYWYRQILGQKVEFLVSFYNNEISEKSEIFDDQFSVERPDGSNFTLKIRSTKLEDSAMYFCASSGDSDSSAEAFFGQGTRLTVV.

The CDR3 is CASTVSGVQGNEQFF. The CDR3, as DNA: TGTGCCAGCACCGTGAGCGGGGTTCAGGGGAATGAGCAGTTCTTC. This rearrangement joins TRBV9 to TRBJ2-1; D is perhaps TRBD2 (7 bases). The CDR3 totals 15 residues. Germline CDR1 and CDR2: SGDLS and YYNGEE. Trimming left V 6 bases short and J 7 bases short, with 20 bases between.

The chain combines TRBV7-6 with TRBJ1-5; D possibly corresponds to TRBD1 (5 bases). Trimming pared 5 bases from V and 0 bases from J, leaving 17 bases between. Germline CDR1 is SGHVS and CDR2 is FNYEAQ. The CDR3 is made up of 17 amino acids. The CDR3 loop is CASSAGAGEYSNQPQHF. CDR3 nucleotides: TGTGCCAGCAGCGCTGGGGCGGGGGAATATAGCAATCAGCCCCAGCATTTT.

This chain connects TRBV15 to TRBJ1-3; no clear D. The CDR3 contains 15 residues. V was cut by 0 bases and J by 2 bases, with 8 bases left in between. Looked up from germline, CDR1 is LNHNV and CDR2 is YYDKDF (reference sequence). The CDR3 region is CATSRDPGAGNTIYF. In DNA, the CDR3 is TGTGCCACCAGCAGAGATCCCGGGGCTGGAAACACCATATATTTT.

CDR3 sequence (DNA): TGTGCCAGCAGTCGACAGGACGGGGAGCTGTTTTTT. This encodes CASSRQDGELFF. This chain connects TRBV12-3 or TRBV12-4 to TRBJ2-2, with D perhaps TRBD1 (6 bases). This CDR3 comprises 12 residues. Trimming cost V 5 bases and J 7 bases, with 8 bases left between them.

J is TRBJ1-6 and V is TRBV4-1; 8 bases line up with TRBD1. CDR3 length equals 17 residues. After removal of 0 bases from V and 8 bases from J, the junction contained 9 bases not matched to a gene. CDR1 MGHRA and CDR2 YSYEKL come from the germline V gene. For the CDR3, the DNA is TGCGCCAGCAGCCAAGATCTGGCAGGGGGCGCGTATTCACCCCTCCACTTT. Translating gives CASSQDLAGGAYSPLHF.

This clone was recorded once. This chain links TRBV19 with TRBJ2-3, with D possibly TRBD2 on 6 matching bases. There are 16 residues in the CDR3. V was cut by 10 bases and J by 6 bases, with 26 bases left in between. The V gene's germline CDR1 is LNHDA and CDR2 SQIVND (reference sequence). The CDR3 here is CATGTSSHGRVDTQYF. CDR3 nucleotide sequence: TGTGCCACCGGGACTTCCTCCCACGGACGGGTCGATACGCAGTATTTT. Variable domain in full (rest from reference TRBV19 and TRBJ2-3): DGGITQSPKYLFRKEGQNVTLSCEQNLNHDAMYWYRQDPGQGLRLIYYSQIVNDFQKGDIAEGYSVSREKKESFPLTVTSAQKNPTAFYLCATGTSSHGRVDTQYFGPGTRLTVL.

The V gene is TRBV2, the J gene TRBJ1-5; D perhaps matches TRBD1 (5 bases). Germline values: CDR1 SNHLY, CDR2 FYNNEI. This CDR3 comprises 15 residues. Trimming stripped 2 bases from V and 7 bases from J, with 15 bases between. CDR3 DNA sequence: TGTGCCAGCAGTGAAATGGAGGGGATAGGACAGCCCCAGCATTTT. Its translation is CASSEMEGIGQPQHF.

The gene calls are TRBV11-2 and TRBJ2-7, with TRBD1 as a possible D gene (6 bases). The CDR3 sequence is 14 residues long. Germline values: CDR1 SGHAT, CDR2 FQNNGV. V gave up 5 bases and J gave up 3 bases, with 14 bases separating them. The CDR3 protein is CASSRSRGSYEQYF. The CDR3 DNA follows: TGTGCCAGCAGCCGATCGAGGGGGAGCTACGAGCAGTACTTC.

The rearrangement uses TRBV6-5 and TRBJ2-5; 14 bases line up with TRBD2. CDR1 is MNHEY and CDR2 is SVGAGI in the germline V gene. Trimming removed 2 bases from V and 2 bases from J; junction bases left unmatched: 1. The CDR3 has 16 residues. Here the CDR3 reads CASSYGTSGGQETQYF. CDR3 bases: TGTGCCAGCAGTTACGGGACTAGCGGGGGACAAGAGACCCAGTACTTC.

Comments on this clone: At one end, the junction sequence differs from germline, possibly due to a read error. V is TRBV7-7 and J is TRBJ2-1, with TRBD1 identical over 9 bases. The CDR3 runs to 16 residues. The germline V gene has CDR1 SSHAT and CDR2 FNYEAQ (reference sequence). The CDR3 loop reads CASSESGQGLNNEQFF. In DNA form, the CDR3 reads TGTGCTAGCAGCGAAAGTGGACAGGGGCTAAACAATGAGCAGTTCTTC.

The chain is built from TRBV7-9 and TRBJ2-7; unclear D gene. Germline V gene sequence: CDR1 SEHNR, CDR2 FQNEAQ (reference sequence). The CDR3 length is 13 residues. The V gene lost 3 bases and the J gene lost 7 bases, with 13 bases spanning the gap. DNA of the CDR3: TGTGCCAGCAGCTTGTCGCTGTCGAGGGAGCAGTACTTC. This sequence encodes CASSLSLSREQYF. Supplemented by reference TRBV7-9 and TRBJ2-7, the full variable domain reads DTGVSQNPRHKITKRGQNVTFRCDPISEHNRLYWYRQTLGQGPEFLTYFQNEAQLEKSRLLSDRFSAERPKGSFSTLEIQRTEQGDSAMYLCASSLSLSREQYFGPGTRLTVT.

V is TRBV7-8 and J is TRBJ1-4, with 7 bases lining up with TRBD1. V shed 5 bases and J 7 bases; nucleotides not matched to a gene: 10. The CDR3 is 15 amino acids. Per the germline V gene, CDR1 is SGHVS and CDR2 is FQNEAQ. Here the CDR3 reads CASSPGGSRGEKLFF. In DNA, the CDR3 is TGTGCCAGCAGCCCAGGGGGGTCCCGCGGTGAAAAACTGTTTTTT.

This CDR3 reads CASSTGTNYGYTF. The CDR3, as DNA: TGTGCCAGCAGTACAGGCACTAACTATGGCTACACCTTC. J is TRBJ1-2 and V is TRBV13; TRBD1 might be the D (5 bases). The CDR3 spans 13 residues. Germline lookup yields CDR1 PRHDT and CDR2 FYEKMQ (reference sequence). Trimming removed 6 bases from V and 0 bases from J, with 8 bases in between.

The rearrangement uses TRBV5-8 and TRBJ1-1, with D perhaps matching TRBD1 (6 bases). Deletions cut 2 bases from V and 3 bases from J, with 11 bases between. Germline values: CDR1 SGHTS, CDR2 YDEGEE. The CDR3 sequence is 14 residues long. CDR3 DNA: TGTGCCAGCAGCTTCGGGGGGGCGGACACTGAAGCTTTCTTT. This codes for CASSFGGADTEAFF.

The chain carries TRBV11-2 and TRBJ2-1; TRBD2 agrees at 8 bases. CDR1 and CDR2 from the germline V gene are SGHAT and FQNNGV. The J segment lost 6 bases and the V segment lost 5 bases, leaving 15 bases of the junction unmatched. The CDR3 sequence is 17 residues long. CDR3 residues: CASSLVLVVAGPNEQFF. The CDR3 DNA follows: TGTGCCAGCAGCCTCGTTTTGGTAGTAGCGGGACCCAATGAGCAGTTCTTC.

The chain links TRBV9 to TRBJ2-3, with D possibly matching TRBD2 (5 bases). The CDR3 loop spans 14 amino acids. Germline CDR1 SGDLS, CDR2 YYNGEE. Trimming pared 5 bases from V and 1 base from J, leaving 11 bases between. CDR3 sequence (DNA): TGTGCCAGCAGAGAGAATAGCGGCACAGATACGCAGTATTTT. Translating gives CASRENSGTDTQYF.

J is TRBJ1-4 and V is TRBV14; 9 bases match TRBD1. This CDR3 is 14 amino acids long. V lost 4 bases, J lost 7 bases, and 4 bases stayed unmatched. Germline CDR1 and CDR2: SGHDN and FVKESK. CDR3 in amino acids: CASSLGQGGEKLFF. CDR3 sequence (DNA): TGTGCCAGCAGCCTGGGACAGGGAGGTGAAAAACTGTTTTTT. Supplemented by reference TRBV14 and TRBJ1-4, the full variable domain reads EAGVTQFPSHSVIEKGQTVTLRCDPISGHDNLYWYRRVMGKEIKFLLHFVKESKQDESGMPNNRFLAERTGGTYSTLKVQPAELEDSGVYFCASSLGQGGEKLFFGSGTQLSVL.

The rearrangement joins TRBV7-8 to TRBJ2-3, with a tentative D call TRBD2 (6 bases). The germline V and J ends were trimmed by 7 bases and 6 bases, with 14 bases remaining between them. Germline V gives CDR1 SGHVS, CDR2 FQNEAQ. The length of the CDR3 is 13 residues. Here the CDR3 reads CASTRRGSDTQYF. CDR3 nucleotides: TGTGCCAGCACCCGACGGGGGTCGGATACGCAGTATTTT.

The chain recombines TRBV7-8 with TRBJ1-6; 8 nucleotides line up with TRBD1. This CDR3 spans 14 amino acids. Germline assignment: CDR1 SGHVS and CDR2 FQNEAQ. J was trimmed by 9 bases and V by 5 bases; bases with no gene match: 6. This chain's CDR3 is CASSLGQGGSPLHF. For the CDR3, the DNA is TGTGCCAGCAGCCTCGGACAGGGAGGTTCACCCCTCCACTTT.